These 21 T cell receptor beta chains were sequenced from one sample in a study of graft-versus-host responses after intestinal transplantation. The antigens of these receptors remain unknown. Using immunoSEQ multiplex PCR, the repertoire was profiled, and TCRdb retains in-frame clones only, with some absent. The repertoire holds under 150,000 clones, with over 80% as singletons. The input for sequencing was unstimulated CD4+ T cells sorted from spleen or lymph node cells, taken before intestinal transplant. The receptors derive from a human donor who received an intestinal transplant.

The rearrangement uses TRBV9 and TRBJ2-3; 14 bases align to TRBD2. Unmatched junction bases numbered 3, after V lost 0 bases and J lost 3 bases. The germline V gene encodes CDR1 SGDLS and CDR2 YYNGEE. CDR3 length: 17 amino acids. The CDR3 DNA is TGTGCCAGCAGCGTAGGGGGACTAGCGGGAGTTACAGATACGCAGTATTTT. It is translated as CASSVGGLAGVTDTQYF.

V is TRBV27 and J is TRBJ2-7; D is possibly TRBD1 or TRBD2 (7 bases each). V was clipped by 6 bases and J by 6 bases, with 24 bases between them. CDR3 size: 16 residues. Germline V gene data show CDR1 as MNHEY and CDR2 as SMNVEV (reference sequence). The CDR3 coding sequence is TGTGCCAGCAGACTGGGCTTGCTGAGCGGGACAGCCGAGCAGTACTTC. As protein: CASRLGLLSGTAEQYF.

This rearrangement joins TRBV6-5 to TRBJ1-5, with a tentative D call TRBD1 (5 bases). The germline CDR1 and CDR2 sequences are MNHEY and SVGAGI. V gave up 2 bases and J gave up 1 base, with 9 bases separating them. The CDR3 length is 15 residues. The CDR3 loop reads CASSYLRDSNQPQHF. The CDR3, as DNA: TGTGCCAGCAGTTACCTACGGGACAGCAATCAGCCCCAGCATTTT.

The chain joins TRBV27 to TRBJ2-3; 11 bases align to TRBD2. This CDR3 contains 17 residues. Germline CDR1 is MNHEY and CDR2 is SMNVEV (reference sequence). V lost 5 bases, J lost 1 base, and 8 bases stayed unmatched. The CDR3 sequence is CASSDRELAGGTDTQYF. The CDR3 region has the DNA TGTGCCAGCAGTGACAGGGAACTAGCGGGAGGCACAGATACGCAGTATTTT.

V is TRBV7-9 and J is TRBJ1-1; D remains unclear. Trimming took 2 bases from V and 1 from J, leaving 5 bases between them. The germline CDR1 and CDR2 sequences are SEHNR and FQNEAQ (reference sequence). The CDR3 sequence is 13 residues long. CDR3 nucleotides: TGTGCCAGCAGCTTAAGTAGGAACACTGAAGCTTTCTTT. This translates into CASSLSRNTEAFF.

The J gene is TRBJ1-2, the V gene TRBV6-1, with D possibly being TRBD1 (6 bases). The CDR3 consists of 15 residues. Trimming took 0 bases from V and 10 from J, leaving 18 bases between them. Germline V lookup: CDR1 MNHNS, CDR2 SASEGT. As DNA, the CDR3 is TGTGCCAGCAGTGAAGCTAGGACTAGGGGGAGAGTCTACACCTTC. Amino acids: CASSEARTRGRVYTF.

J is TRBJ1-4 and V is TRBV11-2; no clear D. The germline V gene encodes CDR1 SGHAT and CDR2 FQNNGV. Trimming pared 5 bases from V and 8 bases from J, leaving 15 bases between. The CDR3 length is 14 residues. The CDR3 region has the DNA TGTGCCAGCAGCGAACAGCTACAAGGCGAAAAACTGTTTTTT. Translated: CASSEQLQGEKLFF.

CDR3 region: CASSLELGDTQYF. CDR3 coding DNA: TGCGCCAGCAGCTTGGAGCTTGGGGATACGCAGTATTTT. The rearrangement links TRBV5-1 to TRBJ2-3; D remains unclear. The CDR3 covers 13 residues. V was cut by 0 bases and J by 6 bases, with 8 bases left in between. Per germline, CDR1 SGHRS and CDR2 YFSETQ. The variable domain in full, completed from reference TRBV5-1 and TRBJ2-3, reads KAGVTQTPRYLIKTRGQQVTLSCSPISGHRSVSWYQQTPGQGLQFLFEYFSETQRNKGNFPGRFSGRQFSNSRSEMNVSTLELGDSALYLCASSLELGDTQYFGPGTRLTVL.

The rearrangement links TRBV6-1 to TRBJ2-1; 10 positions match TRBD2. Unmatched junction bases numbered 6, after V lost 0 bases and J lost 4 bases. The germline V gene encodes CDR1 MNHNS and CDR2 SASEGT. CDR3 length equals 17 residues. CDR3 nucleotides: TGTGCCAGCAGTGAAGCCCGAGGACTAGCGGATTACAATGAGCAGTTCTTC. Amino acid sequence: CASSEARGLADYNEQFF.

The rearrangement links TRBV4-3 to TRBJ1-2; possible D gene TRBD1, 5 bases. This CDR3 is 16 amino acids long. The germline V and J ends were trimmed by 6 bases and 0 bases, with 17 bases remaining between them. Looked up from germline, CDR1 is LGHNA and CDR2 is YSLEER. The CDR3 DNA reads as TGCGCCAGCAGGCCGAAATGGGACGGAACTAACTATGGCTACACCTTC. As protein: CASRPKWDGTNYGYTF.

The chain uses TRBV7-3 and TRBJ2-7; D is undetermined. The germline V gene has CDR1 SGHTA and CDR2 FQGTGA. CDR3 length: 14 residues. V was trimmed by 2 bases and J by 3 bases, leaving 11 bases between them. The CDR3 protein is CASSLASGNYEQYF. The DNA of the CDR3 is TGTGCCAGCAGCTTAGCGTCTGGGAACTACGAGCAGTACTTC. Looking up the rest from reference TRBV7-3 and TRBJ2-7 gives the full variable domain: GAGVSQTPSNKVTEKGKYVELRCDPISGHTALYWYRQSLGQGPEFLIYFQGTGAADDSGLPNDRFFAVRPEGSVSTLKIQRTERGDSAVYLCASSLASGNYEQYFGPGTRLTVT.

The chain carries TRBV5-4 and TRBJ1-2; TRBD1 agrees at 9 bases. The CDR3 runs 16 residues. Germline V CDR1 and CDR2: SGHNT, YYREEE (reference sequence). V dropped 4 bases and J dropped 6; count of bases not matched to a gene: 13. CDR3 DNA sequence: TGTGCCAGCAGCGGGACCCTTACAGGGGGCTGGGATGGCTACACCTTC. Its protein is CASSGTLTGGWDGYTF.

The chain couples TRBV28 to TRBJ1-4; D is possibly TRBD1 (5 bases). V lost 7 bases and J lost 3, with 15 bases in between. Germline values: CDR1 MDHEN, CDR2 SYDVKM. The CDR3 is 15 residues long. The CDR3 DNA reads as TGTGCCAGCAAGGAGGCCACAGGAGCTAATGAAAAACTGTTTTTT. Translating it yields CASKEATGANEKLFF.

Written as DNA, the CDR3 is TGTGCCAGCACCCTCCAGACAGTGGCTGAAGCTTTCTTT. This encodes CASTLQTVAEAFF. The chain combines TRBV6-1 with TRBJ1-1; D is perhaps TRBD1 (5 bases). The CDR3 spans 13 residues. Germline values: CDR1 MNHNS, CDR2 SASEGT. The V and J ends lost 7 bases and 6 bases respectively, with 15 bases between them.

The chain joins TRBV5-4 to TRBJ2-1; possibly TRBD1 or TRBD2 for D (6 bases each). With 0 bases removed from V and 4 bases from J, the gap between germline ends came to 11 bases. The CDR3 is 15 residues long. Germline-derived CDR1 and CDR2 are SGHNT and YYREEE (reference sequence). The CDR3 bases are TGTGCCAGCAGCTTGGACTCGGGGGCATACAATGAGCAGTTCTTC. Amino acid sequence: CASSLDSGAYNEQFF.

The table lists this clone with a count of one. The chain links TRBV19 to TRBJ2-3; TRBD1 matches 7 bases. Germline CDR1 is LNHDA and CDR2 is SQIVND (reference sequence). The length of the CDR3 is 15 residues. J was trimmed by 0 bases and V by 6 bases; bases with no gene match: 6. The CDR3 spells CASRVLTGSTDTQYF. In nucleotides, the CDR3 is TGTGCCAGTAGGGTCTTGACAGGGAGCACAGATACGCAGTATTTT.

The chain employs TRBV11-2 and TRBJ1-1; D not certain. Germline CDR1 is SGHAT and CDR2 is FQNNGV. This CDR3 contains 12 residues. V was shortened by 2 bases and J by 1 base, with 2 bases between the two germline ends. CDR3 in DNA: TGTGCCAGCAGCTTACAGAACACTGAAGCTTTCTTT. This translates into CASSLQNTEAFF.

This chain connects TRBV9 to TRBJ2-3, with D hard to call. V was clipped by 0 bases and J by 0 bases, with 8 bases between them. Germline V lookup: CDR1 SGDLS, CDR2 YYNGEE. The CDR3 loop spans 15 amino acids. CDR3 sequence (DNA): TGTGCCAGCAGCGTAGGGGCGGTTAGCACAGATACGCAGTATTTT. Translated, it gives CASSVGAVSTDTQYF.

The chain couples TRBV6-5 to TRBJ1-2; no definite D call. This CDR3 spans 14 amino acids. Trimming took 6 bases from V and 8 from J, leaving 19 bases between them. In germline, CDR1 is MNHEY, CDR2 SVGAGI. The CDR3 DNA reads TGTGCCAGCAGACCAGGTTTTCCCGGCGGAGGCTACACCTTC. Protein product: CASRPGFPGGGYTF.

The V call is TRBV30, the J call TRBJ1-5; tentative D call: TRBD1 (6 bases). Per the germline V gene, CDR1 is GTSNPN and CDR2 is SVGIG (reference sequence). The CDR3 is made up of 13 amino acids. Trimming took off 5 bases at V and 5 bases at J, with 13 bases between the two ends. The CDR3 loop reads CAWGGRLDQPQHF. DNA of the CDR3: TGTGCCTGGGGGGGCAGGCTTGATCAGCCCCAGCATTTT. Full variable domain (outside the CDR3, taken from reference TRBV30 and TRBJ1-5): SQTIHQWPATLVQPVGSPLSLECTVEGTSNPNLYWYRQAAGRGLQLLFYSVGIGQISSEVPQNLSASRPQDRQFILSSKKLLLSDSGFYLCAWGGRLDQPQHFGDGTRLSIL.

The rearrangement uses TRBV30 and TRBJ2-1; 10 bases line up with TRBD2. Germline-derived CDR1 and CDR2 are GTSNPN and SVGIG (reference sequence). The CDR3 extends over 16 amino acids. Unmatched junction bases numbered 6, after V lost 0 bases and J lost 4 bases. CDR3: CAWSVQAGGLYNEQFF. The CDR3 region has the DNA TGTGCCTGGAGTGTACAAGCGGGAGGGTTATACAATGAGCAGTTCTTC. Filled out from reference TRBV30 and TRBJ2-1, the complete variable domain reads SQTIHQWPATLVQPVGSPLSLECTVEGTSNPNLYWYRQAAGRGLQLLFYSVGIGQISSEVPQNLSASRPQDRQFILSSKKLLLSDSGFYLCAWSVQAGGLYNEQFFGPGTRLTVL.